A selection of T cell receptor beta chains follows, all from one sample in a study of cytomegalovirus exposure and HLA in healthy donors. Clones were read by immunoSEQ multiplex PCR, and TCRdb kept only the in-frame ones, dropping some. The sample shows some 160,000 clones, 65% to 85% of them seen only once. The sample was PBMCs. The receptors were sampled from a man aged 60 to 69 in good health and CMV-seronegative. CDR3s include the opening cysteine and the closing phenylalanine or tryptophan. The D gene is left open where the match is weak. Expanded clones are given a class, and other clones once, few, many or no size at all.

TRBJ1-4,NA,14,TRBV27,TRBD1,TGTGCCAGCAGAGACAGGGGGCACGGTGAAAAACTGTTTTTT,CASRDRGHGEKLFF
TRBJ2-1,once,13,TRBV11-3,NA,TGTGCCAGCAGCCAGGTACGGGGGAATGAGCAGTTCTTC,CASSQVRGNEQFF
TRBJ1-5,few,15,TRBV2,NA,TGTGCCAGCAGTGAATTCAGAATTAGCAATCAGCCCCAGCATTTT,CASSEFRISNQPQHF
TRBJ2-1,once,11,TRBV19,NA,TGTGCCACTGATAGGGGCAATGAGCAGTTCTTC,CATDRGNEQFF
TRBJ1-5,NA,14,TRBV28,NA,TGTGCCAGCAGTAGGACAGTGGTTGGACAGCCCCAGCATTTT,CASSRTVVGQPQHF
TRBJ1-4,few,14,TRBV30,NA,TGTGCCTGGAGTGTATCACAGACTAATGAAAAACTGTTTTTT,CAWSVSQTNEKLFF
TRBJ2-7,few,15,TRBV5-4,TRBD1,TGTGCCAGCAGCTCCCGGACAGGGGCCGTCTACGAGCAGTACTTC,CASSSRTGAVYEQYF
TRBJ1-5,NA,16,TRBV6-5,NA,TGTGCCAGCAGTTACTCTGGGGGGTTGGGCAATCAGCCCCAGCATTTT,CASSYSGGLGNQPQHF
TRBJ1-4,NA,14,TRBV13,TRBD1,TGTGCCAGCAGCTTTGACAGGGGTAATGAAAAACTGTTTTTT,CASSFDRGNEKLFF
TRBJ1-4,NA,15,TRBV18,NA,TGTGCCAGCTCACCCCTCCCAGGCGAAGGAGAAAAACTGTTTTTT,CASSPLPGEGEKLFF
TRBJ1-2,NA,18,TRBV27,NA,TGTGCCAGCAGTCCCTTGGACAGAGAATCAATCACTAACTATGGCTACACCTTC,CASSPLDRESITNYGYTF
TRBJ2-3,NA,14,TRBV5-1,TRBD1,TGCGCCAGCAGATGGGACAGCAGCACAGATACGCAGTATTTT,CASRWDSSTDTQYF
TRBJ2-7,NA,16,TRBV15,TRBD1,TGTGCCACCAGCAGAGACCTACCGGGACAGGGTTACGAGCAGTACTTC,CATSRDLPGQGYEQYF
TRBJ1-5,NA,13,TRBV19,TRBD1,TGTGCCAGTAGCAGGGGGAAGTGGCAGCCCCAGAATTTT,CASSRGKWQPQNF
TRBJ1-1,NA,14,TRBV2,NA,TGTGCCAGCAAGGGCCAGGGCATGAACACTGAAGCTTTCTTT,CASKGQGMNTEAFF
TRBJ2-3,NA,14,TRBV28,TRBD2,TGTGCCAGCAGTTTCCGGGGGGTTGAAGATACGCAGTATTTT,CASSFRGVEDTQYF
TRBJ1-6,NA,14,TRBV9,NA,TGTGCCAGCAGCGCCGGTTCCTATAATTCACCCCTCCACTTT,CASSAGSYNSPLHF
TRBJ1-4,few,14,TRBV6-5,TRBD1,TGTGCCAGCAGTTACCAGGGGGCGCCTGAAAAACTGTTTTTT,CASSYQGAPEKLFF
TRBJ1-1,NA,12,TRBV5-4,NA,TGTGCCAGCAGCTTGGCTAACACTGAAGCTTTCTTT,CASSLANTEAFF
TRBJ2-7,NA,13,TRBV5-6,TRBD1,TGTGCCAGCAGACGGGACAGAGGCTACGGGCAGTACTTC,CASRRDRGYGQYF
TRBJ2-7,few,14,TRBV27,NA,TGTGCCAGCAGTTTCGCCGGTACGACCTACGAGCAGTACTTC,CASSFAGTTYEQYF
TRBJ1-3,NA,15,TRBV5-4,NA,TGTGCCAGCAGCTTTGGCGGACAAGATCGAAACACCATATATTTT,CASSFGGQDRNTIYF
TRBJ2-7,NA,11,TRBV7-9,NA,TGTGCCAGCAGACAGGGTAATAGGCAGTACTTC,CASRQGNRQYF
TRBJ1-6,NA,14,TRBV11-2,NA,TGTGCCAGCAGCTTAACCGGGTCGAATTCACCCCTCCACTTT,CASSLTGSNSPLHF
TRBJ2-5,NA,13,TRBV27,NA,TGTGCCACTGGTGGGGCGGTCCGAGAGACCCAGTACTTC,CATGGAVRETQYF
TRBJ2-7,once,18,TRBV11-1,TRBD2,TGTGCCAGCAGCCGCACAATTCCGGGACTAGCGATAACCTACGAGCAGTACTTC,CASSRTIPGLAITYEQYF
TRBJ2-2,NA,16,TRBV19,NA,TGTGCCAGTAGTAGAGTCGCGACAGCGAACACCGGGGAGCTGTTTTTT,CASSRVATANTGELFF
TRBJ2-5,NA,11,TRBV30,NA,TGTGCCTGGAGTGCCTCGGAGACCCAGTACTTC,CAWSASETQYF
TRBJ1-6,NA,15,TRBV2,TRBD1,TGTGCCAGCACCGAGCAGCAGGGGGACCGCTCACCCCTCAACTTT,CASTEQQGDRSPLNF
TRBJ2-7,NA,15,TRBV19,TRBD1,TGTGCCAGTAGTGTCGGACAGGGGGAAACCTACGAGCAGTACTTC,CASSVGQGETYEQYF
TRBJ1-1,NA,17,TRBV7-8,TRBD1,TGTGCCAGCAGCAGCTCCGGGACAGGGGCTGTAGGCACTGAAGCTTTCTTT,CASSSSGTGAVGTEAFF
TRBJ2-5,NA,13,TRBV2,NA,TGTGCCAGCACCCGGCTAGCCGTCGAGACCCAGTACTTC,CASTRLAVETQYF
TRBJ1-6,NA,13,TRBV2,NA,TGTGCCTCTAGCCCCGAGATTAATTCACCCCTCCACTTT,CASSPEINSPLHF
TRBJ2-1,once,15,TRBV19,NA,TGTGCCAGTAGTATAGATCTTCAAGGACTTCGCGAGCAGTTCTTC,CASSIDLQGLREQFF
TRBJ1-2,few,14,TRBV5-4,TRBD1,TGTGCCAGCAGCCGCCCCACAGGGGTCGATGGCTACACCTTC,CASSRPTGVDGYTF
TRBJ2-1,NA,13,TRBV2,TRBD2,TGTGCCAGCGAGAGACTAGCGGGGGGACGGCAGTTCTTC,CASERLAGGRQFF
TRBJ2-2,NA,16,TRBV5-5,TRBD2,TGTGCCAGCAGCCGGACTAGCGGGGGGACCACCGGGGAGCTGTTTTTT,CASSRTSGGTTGELFF
TRBJ2-5,NA,14,TRBV7-9,TRBD2,TGTGCCAGCACCCTAGGGACTATCCAAGAGACCCAGTACTTC,CASTLGTIQETQYF
TRBJ2-1,NA,17,TRBV28,TRBD2,TGTGCCAGCAGTCCTCCGGGACTAGCGGGGGTTGGGAATGAGCAGTTCTTC,CASSPPGLAGVGNEQFF
TRBJ1-1,NA,14,TRBV29-1,TRBD1,TGCAGCGTCGAAAAGACAGGGGGGAACACTGAAGCTTTCTTT,CSVEKTGGNTEAFF
TRBJ1-1,NA,13,TRBV7-8,NA,TGTGCCAGCACCCCAGCGCGAAACACTGAAGCTTTCTTT,CASTPARNTEAFF
TRBJ2-1,NA,17,TRBV7-2,NA,TGTGCCAGCAGCTTACCTACTTATGCGGGAAGATACAATGAGCAGTTCTTC,CASSLPTYAGRYNEQFF